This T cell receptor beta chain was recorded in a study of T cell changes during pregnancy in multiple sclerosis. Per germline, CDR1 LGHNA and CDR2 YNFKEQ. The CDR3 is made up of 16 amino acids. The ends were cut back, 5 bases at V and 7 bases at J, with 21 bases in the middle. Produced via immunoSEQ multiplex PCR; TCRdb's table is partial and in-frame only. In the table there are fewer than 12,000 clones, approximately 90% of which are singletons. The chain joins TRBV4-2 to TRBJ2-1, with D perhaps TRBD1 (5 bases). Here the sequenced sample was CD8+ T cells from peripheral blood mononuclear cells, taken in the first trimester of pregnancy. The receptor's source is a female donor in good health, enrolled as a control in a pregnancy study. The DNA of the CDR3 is TGTGCCAGCAGCGGGCAAACAGGACCCTTTGGGAATGAGCAGTTCTTC. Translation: CASSGQTGPFGNEQFF.